Following are 15 T cell receptor beta chains from one sample sequenced in a study of technical replicates of blood from several donors. Sequencing was performed with immunoSEQ multiplex PCR; in TCRdb, only in-frame clones are kept and a portion is missing. The sample has more than 75,000 clones, approximately 83% seen once. Sequenced material: PBMCs. The receptors derive from a human donor in good health. Some clones in this sample may be carry-over from other donors' samples.

This chain uses TRBV4-3 with TRBJ2-2; D might be TRBD1 (6 bases). This CDR3 region has 14 residues. V dropped 2 bases and J dropped 4 bases, with 8 bases sitting between them. Germline CDR1 reads LGHNA; CDR2 reads YSLEER. This chain's CDR3 is CASSQPQGTGELFF. The DNA for the CDR3 is TGCGCCAGCAGCCAACCACAGGGCACCGGGGAGCTGTTTTTT.

This chain joins TRBV27 and TRBJ2-1; 10 nucleotides match TRBD2. CDR3 length: 18 residues. After removal of 5 bases from V and 2 bases from J, the junction contained 12 bases not matched to a gene. The germline gives CDR1 MNHEY, CDR2 SMNVEV (reference sequence). This CDR3 is CASSPRIRTSGTYNEQFF. As DNA, the CDR3 is TGTGCCAGCAGTCCTCGAATCAGGACTAGCGGCACCTACAATGAGCAGTTCTTC.

This clone has a handful of counts. The chain couples TRBV30 to TRBJ2-7; no definite D call. This CDR3 is built from 11 residues. V lost 4 bases, J lost 0 bases, and 4 bases lay in between. Per germline, CDR1 GTSNPN and CDR2 SVGIG (reference sequence). The CDR3 reads CAWTTSYEQYF. CDR3 coding DNA: TGTGCCTGGACTACCTCCTACGAGCAGTACTTC.

The chain links TRBV5-1 to TRBJ2-1, with 7 bases that match TRBD2. This CDR3 is built from 15 residues. Germline CDR1 and CDR2: SGHRS and YFSETQ. V was pared by 3 bases and J by 8 bases, with 11 bases of the junction left unmatched. CDR3: CASSWEGRYADEQFF. The CDR3 DNA reads as TGCGCCAGCAGCTGGGAGGGCCGATATGCGGATGAGCAGTTCTTC. Filled out from reference TRBV5-1 and TRBJ2-1, the complete variable domain reads KAGVTQTPRYLIKTRGQQVTLSCSPISGHRSVSWYQQTPGQGLQFLFEYFSETQRNKGNFPGRFSGRQFSNSRSEMNVSTLELGDSALYLCASSWEGRYADEQFFGPGTRLTVL.

This chain connects TRBV6-5 to TRBJ1-1, with 8 bases aligning to TRBD1. The trim removed 8 bases at V and 1 base at J, leaving 3 bases unmatched. This CDR3 is built from 13 residues. In germline, CDR1 is MNHEY, CDR2 SVGAGI. The CDR3 here is CASGQGQNTEAFF. The CDR3 region has the DNA TGTGCCAGCGGACAGGGTCAGAACACTGAAGCTTTCTTT.

V and J are TRBV10-2 and TRBJ1-1; D remains ambiguous. Between the trimmed V and J ends, which lost 5 bases and 5 bases, there was a span of 9 bases. Germline V gives CDR1 WSHSY, CDR2 SAAADI. The CDR3 spans 12 residues. Here the CDR3 reads CASSPGVTEAFF. CDR3 nucleotide sequence: TGCGCCAGCAGTCCCGGGGTGACTGAAGCTTTCTTT.

J is TRBJ1-6 and V is TRBV7-8; 10 bases are shared with TRBD1. The J segment lost 8 bases and the V segment lost 5 bases, leaving 6 bases of the junction unmatched. This CDR3 has 15 amino acids. CDR1 and CDR2 (germline): SGHVS, FQNEAQ. Written as DNA, the CDR3 is TGTGCCAGCAGCCCGACAGGGGGCAGTTATTCACCCCTCCACTTT. Its protein is CASSPTGGSYSPLHF.

J is TRBJ1-1 and V is TRBV7-3; tentatively, D is TRBD1 (6 bases). CDR3 length equals 15 residues. Germline lookup yields CDR1 SGHTA and CDR2 FQGTGA. Deletions cut 1 base from V and 1 base from J, with 10 bases between. CDR3 in amino acids: CASSLIRGANTEAFF. The CDR3 DNA sequence: TGTGCCAGCAGCTTAATCCGGGGGGCGAACACTGAAGCTTTCTTT.

The CDR3 DNA follows: TGCGCCAGCAGCTTTAGACAGGGGAGTGAGCAGTTCTTC. Its translation: CASSFRQGSEQFF. The J gene is TRBJ2-1, the V gene TRBV5-1; 8 bases are a match to TRBD1. The CDR3 is 13 residues long. With V trimmed by 2 bases and J by 9 bases, 4 bases remained unmatched. Germline-derived CDR1 and CDR2 are SGHRS and YFSETQ.

The chain employs TRBV9 and TRBJ2-1, with D perhaps TRBD2 (7 bases). Germline lookup yields CDR1 SGDLS and CDR2 YYNGEE. Trimming removed 0 bases at V and 4 bases at J, with 11 bases between. The CDR3 has 15 amino acids. Here the CDR3 reads CASSVGGGHYNEQFF. The CDR3 bases are TGTGCCAGCAGCGTAGGGGGGGGACATTACAATGAGCAGTTCTTC.

The chain has TRBV6-1 and TRBJ2-1, with a tentative D call TRBD1 (6 bases). V shed 6 bases and J shed 9 bases, with 12 bases lying between them. Germline CDR1 and CDR2: MNHNS and SASEGT. There are 12 residues in the CDR3. The CDR3 here is CASRGAVGEQFF. CDR3 in DNA: TGTGCCAGCAGGGGGGCCGTTGGTGAGCAGTTCTTC.

V is TRBV13 and J is TRBJ2-7; 10 bases map to TRBD2. CDR3 length: 14 amino acids. With V trimmed by 5 bases and J by 3 bases, 4 bases remained unmatched. Germline values: CDR1 PRHDT, CDR2 FYEKMQ (reference sequence). CDR3 residues: CASSPWTSGYEQYF. CDR3 coding DNA: TGTGCCAGCAGCCCCTGGACTAGCGGCTACGAGCAGTACTTC.

The chain is built from TRBV6-1 and TRBJ1-4; 9 bases match TRBD1. V was clipped by 2 bases and J by 10 bases; unmatched bases: 5. The germline CDR1 and CDR2 sequences are MNHNS and SASEGT. The CDR3 consists of 14 residues. The CDR3 DNA reads as TGTGCCAGCAGTGAACCGGGACAGGGTGGAAAACTGTTTTTT. Encoded protein: CASSEPGQGGKLFF.

This rearrangement joins TRBV5-1 to TRBJ1-4; D gene unclear. Germline lookup yields CDR1 SGHRS and CDR2 YFSETQ. The CDR3 spans 14 residues. Trimming removed 0 bases from V and 7 bases from J, with 10 bases in between. The DNA of the CDR3 is TGCGCCAGCAGCTTGGTGGGTGGCGGTGAAAAACTGTTTTTT. The encoded protein is CASSLVGGGEKLFF. Supplemented by reference TRBV5-1 and TRBJ1-4, the full variable domain reads KAGVTQTPRYLIKTRGQQVTLSCSPISGHRSVSWYQQTPGQGLQFLFEYFSETQRNKGNFPGRFSGRQFSNSRSEMNVSTLELGDSALYLCASSLVGGGEKLFFGSGTQLSVL.

The chain couples TRBV7-9 to TRBJ2-1; tentatively, D is TRBD1 (6 bases). V was shortened by 4 bases and J by 3 bases, with 13 bases between the two germline ends. This CDR3 spans 15 amino acids. CDR1 and CDR2 (germline): SEHNR, FQNEAQ (reference sequence). In nucleotides, the CDR3 is TGTGCCAGCAGCTCCGGACAGCTAGACTACAATGAGCAGTTCTTC. Amino acids: CASSSGQLDYNEQFF.